The T cell receptor beta chain described here comes from a study of cytomegalovirus exposure and HLA in healthy donors. Study-level findings and limits: Data from an earlier analysis indicated that most TCR beta V segments were productive either about 87% or about 30% of the time. As a later analysis showed, a missense DCLRE1C variant was linked to trimming of TCR beta V- and J-genes.

Details on this clone: Its specificity is unknown.

PCR involved 60 Vbeta and 13 Jbeta primers. Sequencing used immunoSEQ multiplex PCR; TCRdb keeps in-frame clones, though not all of them. The repertoire holds about 130,000 clones, more than 65% seen once, with around 13% in the top ten. CDR1 and CDR2 (germline): MDHEN, SYDVKM. Trimming took 3 bases from V and 5 from J, leaving 13 bases between them. This CDR3 region has 14 residues. This rearrangement joins TRBV28 to TRBJ1-1; a possible D gene is TRBD1 (6 bases). The clonotype was recovered from a middle-aged woman in good health and CMV-seropositive. The sample consisted of PBMCs. CDR3 nucleotides: TGTGCCAGCAGTTTGGGGGCTCGGGTTACTGAAGCTTTCTTT. Translated, it gives CASSLGARVTEAFF.